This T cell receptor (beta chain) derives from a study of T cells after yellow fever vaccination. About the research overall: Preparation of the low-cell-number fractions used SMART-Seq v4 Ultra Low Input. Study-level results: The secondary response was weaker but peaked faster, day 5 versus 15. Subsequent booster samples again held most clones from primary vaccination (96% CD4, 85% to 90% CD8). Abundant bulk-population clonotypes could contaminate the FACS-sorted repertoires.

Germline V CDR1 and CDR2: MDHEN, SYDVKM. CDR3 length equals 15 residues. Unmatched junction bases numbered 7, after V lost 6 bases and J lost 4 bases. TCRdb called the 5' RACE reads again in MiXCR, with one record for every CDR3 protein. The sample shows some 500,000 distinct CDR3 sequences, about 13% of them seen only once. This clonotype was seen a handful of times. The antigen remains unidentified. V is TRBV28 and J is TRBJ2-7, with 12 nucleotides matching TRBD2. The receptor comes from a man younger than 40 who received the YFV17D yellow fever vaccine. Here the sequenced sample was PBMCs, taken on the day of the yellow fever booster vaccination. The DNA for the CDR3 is TGTGCCAGCAGGGCGACTAGCGGGAGCTTTTACGAGCAGTACTTC. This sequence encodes CASRATSGSFYEQYF.